These 18 T cell receptor beta chains came from one sample sequenced in a study of T cells in Graves' hyperthyroidism and ophthalmopathy. TCR beta CDR3 region amplification was performed from RNA transcripts. HTBI primers drove first-round RT-PCR of the TCR CDR3. TCRdb itself ran the multiplex PCR reads through MiXCR, one entry per CDR3 protein. The table includes 700,000 to 850,000 distinct CDR3 sequences, roughly 32% detected once. The sample taken for sequencing was blood. The source is a woman between 35 and 50 years old with Graves' hyperthyroidism.

This clonotype was recorded many times. The rearrangement uses TRBV25-1 and TRBJ1-1; 7 bases fit TRBD1. The ends lost 6 bases at V and 6 bases at J; junction bases unmatched: 4. The germline V gene encodes CDR1 MGHDK and CDR2 SYGVNS. The CDR3 is 12 residues long. For the CDR3, the DNA is TGTGCCAGCAGCCGGGACAGCTCTGAAGCTTTCTTT. It translates to CASSRDSSEAFF.

At least ten counts were recorded for this clonotype. CDR3 protein: CASSLGMVTGELFF. CDR3 in DNA: TGTGCCAGCAGCTTAGGGATGGTCACCGGGGAGCTGTTTTTT. The chain couples TRBV11-3 to TRBJ2-2; D unclear. The V gene lost 1 base and the J gene lost 4 bases, with 7 bases spanning the gap. Germline loops: CDR1 SGHNT, CDR2 YENEEA. The CDR3 runs 14 residues.

On this clonotype itself: The final CDR3 position lacks the conserved phenylalanine or tryptophan, pointing to a likely read error. The chain recombines TRBV4-3 with TRBJ2-7; unclear D gene. Germline V gives CDR1 LGHNA, CDR2 YSLEER. With 0 bases removed from V and 2 bases from J, the gap between germline ends came to 5 bases. The CDR3 is 13 amino acids. The CDR3, as DNA: TGCGCCAGCAGCCAAGACAGTCCCTACGAGCAGTACCTC. Its translation is CASSQDSPYEQYL.

Ten or more counts support this clonotype. This CDR3 reads CASTDGRGQYF. The CDR3 bases are TGTGCCAGCACCGACGGCAGGGGCCAGTACTTC. This chain links TRBV2 with TRBJ2-5, with a possible D match to TRBD1 (6 bases). V was clipped by 7 bases and J by 10 bases, with 13 bases between them. The CDR3 sequence is 11 residues long. Germline V gene data show CDR1 as SNHLY and CDR2 as FYNNEI.

This clonotype was counted a few times. The chain employs TRBV20-1 and TRBJ1-2; D gene uncertain. The length of the CDR3 is 14 residues. The V end lost 5 bases, the J end lost 8 bases, and 21 bases lay between the germline ends. CDR1 DFQATT and CDR2 SNEGSKA come from the germline V gene (reference sequence). The CDR3 nucleotides read TGCAGTGCTTCACAAAGTCGGGGTCTGGGGGGCTACACCTTC. Its protein product is CSASQSRGLGGYTF.

For this clonotype: This could be a read error, since a much larger clone is one nucleotide away. The chain links TRBV6-5 to TRBJ2-5; no clear D gene. There are 14 residues in the CDR3. Germline-derived CDR1 and CDR2 are MNHEY and SVGAGI. CDR3 in DNA: TGTGCCAGCAGTGCTGCTGCCAGCCAAGAGACCCAGCACTTC. This codes for CASSAAASQETQHF.

On this clonotype: One base away lies a much larger clone, so this may be a sequencing read error. This chain links TRBV29-1 with TRBJ2-7; 12 bases are shared with TRBD1. Unmatched junction bases numbered 6, after V lost 0 bases and J lost 6 bases. This CDR3 is built from 15 residues. Germline assignment: CDR1 SQVTM and CDR2 ANQGSEA. CDR3 sequence (DNA): TGCAGCGTTGAAGATCAGGGACAGGGGGCGGGCGAGCAGTACTTC. Protein product: CSVEDQGQGAGEQYF.

This chain uses TRBV29-1 with TRBJ1-5; D may be TRBD1 (5 bases). Trimming cost V 0 bases and J 4 bases, with 10 bases left between them. CDR1 is SQVTM and CDR2 is ANQGSEA in the germline V gene. The CDR3 has 14 residues. CDR3 loop: CSVEDRDQNQPQHF. DNA for the CDR3: TGCAGCGTTGAAGACAGGGATCAAAATCAGCCCCAGCATTTT.

Details on this clonotype: Possible read error: a much larger clone is one base away. The chain employs TRBV11-1 and TRBJ2-7; D could derive from TRBD1 or TRBD2 (5 bases each). Germline V lookup: CDR1 SGHAT, CDR2 FQDESV (reference sequence). This CDR3 has 13 residues. V was clipped by 6 bases and J by 6 bases, with 15 bases between them. CDR3 nucleotide sequence: TGTGCCAGCAGGGGACCCTCCTCCCGCGAGCAGTACTTC. Encoded protein: CASRGPSSREQYF.

This clonotype was counted a few times. J is TRBJ2-7 and V is TRBV4-3; D uncertain. Germline lookup yields CDR1 LGHNA and CDR2 YSLEER. V shed 0 bases and J shed 0 bases, with 6 bases lying between them. The CDR3 is 14 amino acids. CDR3 residues: CASSQEVFSYEQYF. The CDR3 nucleotides read TGCGCCAGCAGCCAAGAGGTGTTCTCCTACGAGCAGTACTTC.

Concerning this clonotype: A much larger clonotype is one base distant, so this may be a read error. CDR3: CASTPLAGVTGGLFF. For the CDR3, the DNA is TGTGCCAGCACCCCACTAGCGGGAGTAACCGGGGGGCTGTTTTTT. V and J are TRBV7-2 and TRBJ2-2; 11 bases line up with TRBD2. In germline, CDR1 is SGHTA, CDR2 FQGNSA. CDR3 length: 15 amino acids.

To note about this clonotype: At one of its ends the junction is not consistent with the germline gene, which may arise from a read error. This chain connects TRBV10-3 to TRBJ1-6, with D unclear. CDR1 ENHRY and CDR2 SYGVKD come from the germline V gene. The CDR3 is 15 amino acids. The CDR3 here is CASSEVGSYNSPLHF. The CDR3 DNA is TGTGCCAGCAGTGAAGTGGGGTCCTATAATTCACCCCTCCACTTT.

In this sample, this clonotype turned up many times. The rearrangement joins TRBV4-1 to TRBJ2-7, with 9 nucleotides matching TRBD2. V lost 4 bases, J lost 5 bases, and 15 bases stayed unmatched. The CDR3 has 17 amino acids. Germline V gene data show CDR1 as MGHRA and CDR2 as YSYEKL. The CDR3 here is CASSPSPVAGATHEQYF. CDR3 nucleotides: TGCGCCAGCAGCCCATCCCCGGTAGCGGGGGCTACCCACGAGCAGTACTTC.

Turning to this clonotype: A much more abundant neighbour one base away suggests this may be a read error. The chain combines TRBV6-5 with TRBJ1-6, with unresolved D. Germline CDR1 and CDR2: MNHEY and SVGAGI. The CDR3 is 15 amino acids. The CDR3 spells CASSYGGRNNSPLRF. DNA of the CDR3: TGTGCCAGCAGTTATGGTGGTAGAAATAATTCACCCCTCCGCTTT.

This clonotype was counted at least ten times. The chain has TRBV7-6 and TRBJ1-2; D is undetermined. CDR1 and CDR2 from the germline V gene are SGHVS and FNYEAQ. V lost 2 bases, J lost 8 bases, and 12 bases lay in between. CDR3 length: 13 residues. The DNA for the CDR3 is TGTGCCAGCAGCTTAAGGGTCGGGGAAGGCTACACCTTC. This translates into CASSLRVGEGYTF.

The CDR3 DNA follows: TGTGCCAGCAGTTACTCGAGCGCTAGGGGGGGCTCAGGTGGCTACACCTTC. It yields the protein CASSYSSARGGSGGYTF. The chain is built from TRBV6-5 and TRBJ1-2; the D gene is possibly TRBD1 (6 bases). From germline, CDR1 is MNHEY and CDR2 SVGAGI. This CDR3 has 17 amino acids. V lost 0 bases and J lost 7, with 21 bases in between.

The V and J genes are TRBV12-3 or TRBV12-4 and TRBJ1-6; no definite D call. V was pared by 1 base and J by 6 bases, with 7 bases between. The CDR3 spans 14 residues. CDR3 loop: CASSLGTTNSPLHF. CDR3 nucleotide sequence: TGTGCCAGCAGTTTAGGGACGACTAATTCACCCCTCCACTTT.

This clonotype occurred many times. The chain is built from TRBV5-1 and TRBJ2-2; 14 nucleotides agree with TRBD2. The CDR3 runs 18 residues. After removal of 4 bases from V and 0 bases from J, the junction contained 5 bases not matched to a gene. CDR1 SGHRS and CDR2 YFSETQ come from the germline V gene. CDR3 sequence reads: CASSGGLAGATNTGELFF. CDR3 sequence (DNA): TGCGCCAGCAGCGGGGGACTAGCGGGGGCAACGAACACCGGGGAGCTGTTTTTT. The full variable domain, with the rest looked up from reference TRBV5-1 and TRBJ2-2, is KAGVTQTPRYLIKTRGQQVTLSCSPISGHRSVSWYQQTPGQGLQFLFEYFSETQRNKGNFPGRFSGRQFSNSRSEMNVSTLELGDSALYLCASSGGLAGATNTGELFFGEGSRLTVL.